Shown below are 3 T cell receptor beta chains from a single sample sequenced in a study of shared clonotypes between healthy human individuals. Profiled with immunoSEQ multiplex PCR; TCRdb holds only in-frame clones, not every one. The data hold about 480,000 clones, with 60% to 80% observed a single time. Sequencing was carried out using PBMCs. All receptors derive from a woman aged 40 to 50 in good health. Some clones in this sample may be carry-over from other donors' samples.

The CDR3 region has the DNA TGTGCCAGCAGTTTGGAGCGGCGGGCCAATGAGCAGTTCTTC. As protein: CASSLERRANEQFF. V gene TRBV7-8 combines with J gene TRBJ2-1; TRBD2 might be the D (5 bases). This CDR3 region has 14 residues. The V end was cut by 6 bases, the J end by 6 bases, with 15 bases between. Germline lookup yields CDR1 SGHVS and CDR2 FQNEAQ.

The chain combines TRBV5-1 with TRBJ2-1; the match to TRBD1 covers 8 bases. This CDR3 is 15 amino acids long. Germline V gene data show CDR1 as SGHRS and CDR2 as YFSETQ. V lost 0 bases, J lost 9 bases, and 8 bases stayed unmatched. The DNA for the CDR3 is TGCGCCAGCAGCTTGGGGCAGGGGGCGCATATTGAGCAGTTCTTC. This sequence encodes CASSLGQGAHIEQFF.

This clone has just a few counts. The V call is TRBV5-1, the J call TRBJ1-6; D gene uncertain. Trimming left V 0 bases short and J 7 bases short, with 11 bases between. CDR1 and CDR2 (germline): SGHRS, YFSETQ. The CDR3 sequence is 15 residues long. The CDR3 DNA reads as TGCGCCAGCAGCTTGGGTCGACGGCTAAATTCACCCCTCCACTTT. This encodes CASSLGRRLNSPLHF.